This TCR beta chain is drawn from a study of shared clonotypes between healthy human individuals. On the study more broadly: Samples came from two female and a few male donors aged 18 to 49. Per-donor plates numbered three CD4 naive, three CD4 memory, two CD8 naive and one CD8 memory. Whole-study findings and limits: Shared across a few donors were around 5% of the naive CD4 clonotypes.

Germline CDR1 LNHDA, CDR2 SQIVND (reference sequence). V was pared by 1 base and J by 5 bases, with 11 bases between. The CDR3 is 14 residues long. Naive CD8 cells were CD45RO-negative, positively selected for CCR7, excluding terminally differentiated effector memory CD45RA+ cells. This table comes from immunoSEQ multiplex PCR, and its TCRdb copy is limited to in-frame clones, with some not included. This sample has some 2 million clones, with about 95% found just once. A remark on this clone: No antigen is known for it.

The TCR sequence derives from a young man in good health. Sequencing used naive CD8+ T cells sorted from blood. V is TRBV19 and J is TRBJ1-1; D might be TRBD1 (6 bases). The CDR3 protein is CASSIGPGETEAFF. The CDR3 bases are TGTGCCAGTAGTATAGGCCCAGGGGAGACTGAAGCTTTCTTT.